This T cell receptor (beta chain) is drawn from a study of T-cell memory formation after mild COVID-19. TCRdb called the 5' RACE reads again in MiXCR, with one record for every CDR3 protein. The sample lists more than 250,000 distinct CDR3 sequences, approximately 15% occurring once. Germline-derived CDR1 and CDR2 are LGHNA and YNFKEQ. CDR3 length: 15 residues. Trimming stripped 4 bases from V and 0 bases from J, with 12 bases between. This clonotype has more than one count but fewer than ten. Sequences were obtained from PBMCs or a T cell subset sorted from them (not recorded which). The chain employs TRBV4-2 and TRBJ1-1, with D perhaps matching TRBD1 (6 bases). This clonotype originated in a man between 18 and 29 years old who had mild COVID-19 (a few samples of this study predate the infection). Cell type and time point are not known. CDR3 in DNA: TGTGCCAGCAGCCCAACGGACAGCTTGAACACTGAAGCTTTCTTT. It is translated as CASSPTDSLNTEAFF.